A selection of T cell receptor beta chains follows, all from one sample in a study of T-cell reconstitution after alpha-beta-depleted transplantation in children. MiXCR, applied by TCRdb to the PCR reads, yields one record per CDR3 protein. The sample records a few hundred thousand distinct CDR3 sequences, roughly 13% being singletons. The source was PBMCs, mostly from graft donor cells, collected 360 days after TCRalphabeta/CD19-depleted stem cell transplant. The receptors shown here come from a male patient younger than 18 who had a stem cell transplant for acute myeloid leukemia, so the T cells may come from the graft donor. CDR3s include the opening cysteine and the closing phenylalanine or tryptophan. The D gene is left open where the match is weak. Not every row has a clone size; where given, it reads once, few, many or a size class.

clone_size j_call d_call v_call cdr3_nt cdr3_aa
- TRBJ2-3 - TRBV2 TGTGCCAGCAGTTTGGTGCAGGTTGAAGATACGCAGTATTTT CASSLVQVEDTQYF
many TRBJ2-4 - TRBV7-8 TGTGCCAGCAGCCCGACGGTAGCCAAAAACATTCAGTACTTC CASSPTVAKNIQYF
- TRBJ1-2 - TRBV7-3 TGTGCCAGCAGCCCCGGGACAAGAGGGAACTATGGCTACACCTTC CASSPGTRGNYGYTF
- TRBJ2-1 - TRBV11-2 TGTGCCAGCAGAGTTAGAGTCTTACGGCCCTTCTCCTACAATGAGCAGTTCTTC CASRVRVLRPFSYNEQFF
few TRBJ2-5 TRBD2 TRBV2 TGTGCCAGCAGTGTCGGTAGGGGACTAGCGGGAAGAGAGACCCAGTACTTC CASSVGRGLAGRETQYF
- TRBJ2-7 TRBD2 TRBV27 TGTGCCAGCAGTTTACTAGCGGGAGAAGGGCAGTACTTC CASSLLAGEGQYF
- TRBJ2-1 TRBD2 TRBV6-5 TGTGCCAGCAGTTCCTGGGGACTAGCGGGAAATGAGCAGTTCTTC CASSSWGLAGNEQFF
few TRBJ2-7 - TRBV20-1 TGCAGTGCTAGAGTAGGGGGGGGGCGGACCAACTCCTACGAGCAGTACTTC CSARVGGGRTNSYEQYF
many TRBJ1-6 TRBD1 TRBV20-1 TGCAGTGCTAGAGATTTCCGACAGGGAGGACCCCTCCACTTT CSARDFRQGGPLHF
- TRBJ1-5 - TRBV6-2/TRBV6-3 TGTGCCAGCAGTTACGTGGGCAGCAATCAGCCCCAGCATTTT CASSYVGSNQPQHF
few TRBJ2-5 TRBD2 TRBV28 TGTGCCAGCAGTCGGACAACGGGACTAGCGGGCCTGGAAGGCCAGTACTTC CASSRTTGLAGLEGQYF
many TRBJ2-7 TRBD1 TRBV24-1 TGTGCCACCAGTCCCGGGACAGGGGTGTACGAGCAGTACTTC CATSPGTGVYEQYF
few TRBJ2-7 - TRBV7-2 TGTGCCAGCAGCTTCCTTGGGCCCGAGCAGTACTTC CASSFLGPEQYF
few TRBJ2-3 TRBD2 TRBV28 TGTGCCAGCAGTTTTACTAGCGGGGGCTACACAGATACGCAGTATTTT CASSFTSGGYTDTQYF
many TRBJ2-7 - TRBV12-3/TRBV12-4 TGTGCCAGCAGTTACGACGCCGAGCTGGGCGGGCAGTACTTC CASSYDAELGGQYF
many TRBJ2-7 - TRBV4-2 TGTGCCAGCAGCCTCTTCGGGCAGGGTGGCAACGAGCAGTACTTC CASSLFGQGGNEQYF